These 17 T cell receptor beta chains were all obtained from the same sample, sequenced in a study of T cell responses to AZD1222 COVID-19 vaccine. Only in-frame clones appear in the TCRdb table, and some are missing; sequencing was by immunoSEQ multiplex PCR. The sample consists of 150,000 to 250,000 clones, about 93% of them appearing once. Sequencing used peripheral blood, obtained 28 days after the second AZD1222 dose. The receptor set was obtained from an adult who received the AZD1222 COVID-19 vaccine.

This chain connects TRBV24-1 to TRBJ1-1; weak D call: TRBD1 (6 bases). Germline V gene sequence: CDR1 KGHDR, CDR2 SFDVKD. V was trimmed by 12 bases and J by 1 base, leaving 14 bases between them. This CDR3 has 13 residues. The CDR3 region has the DNA TGTGCCGCTTCACAGGGAAAGAACACTGAAGCTTTCTTT. It codes for CAASQGKNTEAFF.

The chain employs TRBV4-2 and TRBJ1-2, with a weak D call TRBD1 (5 bases). V lost 4 bases to trimming and J lost 6 bases, with 15 bases between them. This CDR3 contains 14 residues. CDR1 and CDR2 (germline): LGHNA, YNFKEQ. The CDR3 DNA reads TGTGCCAGCAGCCGGAAACCTAGGGGCGATGGCTACACCTTC. Translating gives CASSRKPRGDGYTF.

The chain has TRBV3-1 (or the pseudogene TRBV3-2) and TRBJ1-6, with TRBD1 as a possible D gene (5 bases). The germline V gene has CDR1 LGHDT and CDR2 YNNKEL (reference sequence). V was shortened by 1 base and J by 10 bases, with 8 bases between the two germline ends. The CDR3 consists of 13 residues. The CDR3 DNA is TGTGCCAGCAGCCAAGGGGGACCGTCACCCCTCCACTTT. Translating gives CASSQGGPSPLHF.

The chain combines TRBV6-2 or TRBV6-3 with TRBJ1-1, with 7 bases fitting TRBD1. V lost 5 bases, J lost 3 bases, and 12 bases stayed unmatched. The CDR3 covers 16 residues. Germline V gives CDR1 MNHEY, CDR2 SVGEGT. CDR3 sequence reads: CASSKPGQITHTEAFF. DNA for the CDR3: TGTGCCAGCAGTAAACCGGGACAGATAACCCACACTGAAGCTTTCTTT.

This rearrangement joins TRBV5-1 to TRBJ1-2, with 7 bases lining up with TRBD1. The CDR3 runs 17 residues. Germline CDR1 and CDR2: SGHRS and YFSETQ. The ends lost 0 bases at V and 7 bases at J; junction bases unmatched: 15. The CDR3 loop is CASSLGSVRQGGIGYTF. DNA for the CDR3: TGCGCCAGCAGCTTGGGGTCTGTAAGACAGGGAGGGATTGGCTACACCTTC.

V is TRBV29-1 and J is TRBJ2-5; 8 bases are shared with TRBD1. V was clipped by 6 bases and J by 5 bases; unmatched bases: 8. This CDR3 contains 13 residues. Germline V CDR1 and CDR2: SQVTM, ANQGSEA. The CDR3 reads CSVGTGGAETQYF. The CDR3 coding sequence is TGCAGCGTAGGGACAGGAGGTGCCGAGACCCAGTACTTC.

The chain uses TRBV19 and TRBJ2-1; TRBD2 agrees at 9 bases. The CDR3 is made up of 16 amino acids. The V gene end was trimmed by 3 bases and the J gene end by 2 bases; junction bases not matched to a gene: 5. Germline V gene data show CDR1 as LNHDA and CDR2 as SQIVND (reference sequence). The CDR3 here is CASSMSGGGAYNEQFF. CDR3 sequence (DNA): TGTGCCAGTAGTATGTCCGGCGGGGGGGCCTACAATGAGCAGTTCTTC.

J is TRBJ1-2 and V is TRBV6-5; D possibly corresponds to TRBD1 (6 bases). The germline V gene has CDR1 MNHEY and CDR2 SVGAGI. This CDR3 has 13 residues. Trimming took 11 bases from V and 4 from J, leaving 17 bases between them. The CDR3 nucleotides are TGTGCCGGGGGGCAGGGCTCCGGCTATGGCTACACCTTC. Encoded protein: CAGGQGSGYGYTF.

The chain joins TRBV5-8 to TRBJ1-1, with D possibly being TRBD1 (6 bases). This CDR3 comprises 14 residues. Germline V lookup: CDR1 SGHTS, CDR2 YDEGEE. Trimming took 2 bases from V and 4 from J, leaving 12 bases between them. This CDR3 reads CASSFSQGFTEAFF. CDR3 DNA: TGTGCCAGCAGCTTTTCGCAGGGGTTCACTGAAGCTTTCTTT.

J is TRBJ2-3 and V is TRBV9; possibly TRBD2 for D (7 bases). The V gene lost 4 bases and the J gene lost 2 bases, with 14 bases spanning the gap. The germline V gene encodes CDR1 SGDLS and CDR2 YYNGEE. This CDR3 is built from 15 residues. The CDR3 DNA sequence: TGTGCCAGCAGCTCCGGGGGGACAAACACAGATACGCAGTATTTT. Its protein is CASSSGGTNTDTQYF.

The genes are TRBV7-3 and TRBJ2-3; 8 bases agree with TRBD2. CDR3 length: 15 amino acids. CDR1 and CDR2 from the germline V gene are SGHTA and FQGTGA. After removal of 1 base from V and 4 bases from J, the junction contained 4 bases not matched to a gene. The CDR3 DNA reads TGTGCCAGCAGCTTAAACGGGGGGGTGGCAGATACGCAGTATTTT. Its protein is CASSLNGGVADTQYF.

V is TRBV4-3 and J is TRBJ2-5; 10 bases fit TRBD1. Germline V gene lookup returns CDR1 LGHNA and CDR2 YSLEER. This CDR3 has 15 amino acids. Trimming cost V 1 base and J 5 bases; bases outside gene matches: 4. DNA of the CDR3: TGCGCCAGCAGCCAAGGACAGGGGGCGCGGGAGACCCAGTACTTC. Residues: CASSQGQGARETQYF.

The chain is built from TRBV5-4 and TRBJ2-7; 9 bases match TRBD1. Per the germline V gene, CDR1 is SGHNT and CDR2 is YYREEE (reference sequence). The CDR3 runs to 15 residues. The trim removed 4 bases at V and 1 base at J, leaving 6 bases unmatched. In DNA, the CDR3 is TGTGCCAGCAGCCACGGACAGGGGTTGTCCTACGAGCAGTACTTC. Protein sequence: CASSHGQGLSYEQYF.

This clone showed up just once. This sample also contains other DNA sequences that code for the same CDR3. The V call is TRBV18, the J call TRBJ1-1, with TRBD1 as a possible D gene (6 bases). The length of the CDR3 is 14 residues. Deletions cut 3 bases from V and 5 bases from J, with 13 bases between. CDR1 is KGHSH, CDR2 LQKENI, per germline. The CDR3 reads CASSPVGAGTEAFF. CDR3 nucleotides: TGTGCCAGCTCACCGGTGGGGGCAGGGACTGAAGCTTTCTTT. The entire variable domain, with the rest obtained from reference TRBV18 and TRBJ1-1, is as follows: NAGVMQNPRHLVRRRGQEARLRCSPMKGHSHVYWYRQLPEEGLKFMVYLQKENIIDESGMPKERFSAEFPKEGPSILRIQQVVRGDSAAYFCASSPVGAGTEAFFGQGTRLTVV.

The chain has TRBV3-1 (or the pseudogene TRBV3-2) and TRBJ2-7; D ambiguous. Germline assignment: CDR1 LGHDT and CDR2 YNNKEL (reference sequence). This CDR3 is 13 amino acids long. Trimming stripped 1 base from V and 6 bases from J, with 10 bases between. CDR3 nucleotides: TGTGCCAGCAGCCAAGGCCTAGAACGCGAGCAGTACTTC. It yields the protein CASSQGLEREQYF.

The chain employs TRBV6-6 and TRBJ1-2; D remains unclear. The CDR3 has 10 amino acids. Germline loops: CDR1 MNHNY, CDR2 SVGAGI (reference sequence). V lost 4 bases to trimming and J lost 5 bases, with 2 bases between them. This CDR3 is CASSSYGYTF. DNA for the CDR3: TGTGCCAGCAGTTCGTATGGCTACACCTTC.

The chain couples TRBV6-6 to TRBJ2-3; D is possibly TRBD1 or TRBD2 (5 bases each). Deletions cut 6 bases from V and 4 bases from J, with 14 bases between. The germline gives CDR1 MNHNY, CDR2 SVGAGI (reference sequence). This CDR3 spans 14 amino acids. In nucleotides, the CDR3 is TGTGCCAGCAGCCAGGGACGAACGTCAGATACGCAGTATTTT. It is translated as CASSQGRTSDTQYF.